This T cell receptor (beta chain) was found in a study of blood T cell repertoires in COVID-19. Libraries were prepared by immunoSEQ multiplex PCR; TCRdb keeps only in-frame clonotypes and omits some of them. The repertoire holds fewer than 350,000 clones, with over 75% as singletons. The source is a woman between 50 and 59 years old who had recovered from COVID-19. Sequencing was performed on peripheral blood.

The CDR3, as DNA: TGTGCCAGCAGCTTGGGGGACAGGGATGGCTACACCTTC. Translated, it gives CASSLGDRDGYTF. This sequence joins TRBV5-6 and TRBJ1-2; TRBD1 matches 9 bases. From germline, CDR1 is SGHDT and CDR2 YYEEEE. Trimming removed 0 bases from V and 6 bases from J; junction bases left unmatched: 0. The CDR3 spans 13 residues. The full variable domain, rest sourced from reference TRBV5-6 and TRBJ1-2, is DAGVTQSPTHLIKTRGQQVTLRCSPKSGHDTVSWYQQALGQGPQFIFQYYEEEERQRGNFPDRFSGHQFPNYSSELNVNALLLGDSALYLCASSLGDRDGYTFGSGTRLTVV.